The present T cell receptor (beta chain) was sequenced within a study of shared T cell receptors in the human thymus. The junction had 19 bases not matched to a gene; V was cut back by 2 bases and J by 5 bases. The CDR3 has 20 residues. Germline V gene sequence: CDR1 GTSNPN, CDR2 SVGIG (reference sequence). TCRdb's copy holds only in-frame clones and misses some; the assay was immunoSEQ multiplex PCR. Here the sample spans approximately 660,000 clones, approximately 88% being singletons. This clone was counted between two and nine times. This sample was shared with a second study, whose subject was human thymus T cells. This second study notes: All donors were healthy Finnish infants who were undergoing corrective surgery to treat congenital heart defects. Related research found strongly overlapping thymic repertoires in unrelated individuals.

The sequencing sample was made of thymocytes. The chain combines TRBV30 with TRBJ2-7; 15 positions match TRBD2. The receptor was derived from a boy under three years old with a congenital heart defect. Here the CDR3 DNA reads TGTGCCTGGAGTTCTTTCCTCCAAGGACTAGCGGGAGGGCCGGACGACGAGCAGTACTTC. It encodes CAWSSFLQGLAGGPDDEQYF.